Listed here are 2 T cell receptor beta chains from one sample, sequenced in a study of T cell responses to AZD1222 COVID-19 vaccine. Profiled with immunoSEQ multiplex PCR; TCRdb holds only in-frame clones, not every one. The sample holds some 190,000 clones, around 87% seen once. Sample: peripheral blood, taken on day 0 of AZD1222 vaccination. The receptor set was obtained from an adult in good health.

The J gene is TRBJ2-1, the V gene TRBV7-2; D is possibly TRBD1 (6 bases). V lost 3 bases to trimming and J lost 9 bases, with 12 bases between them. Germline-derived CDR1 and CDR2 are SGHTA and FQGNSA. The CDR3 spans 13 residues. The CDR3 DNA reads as TGTGCCAGCAGCTTTACAGGGCTCGGTGAGCAGTTCTTC. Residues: CASSFTGLGEQFF.

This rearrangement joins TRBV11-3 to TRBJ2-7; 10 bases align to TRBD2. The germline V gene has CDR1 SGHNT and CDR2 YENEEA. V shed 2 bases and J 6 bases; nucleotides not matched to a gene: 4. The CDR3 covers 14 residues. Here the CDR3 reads CASSLTSGDGEQYF. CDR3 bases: TGTGCCAGCAGCTTAACTAGCGGGGATGGCGAGCAGTACTTC. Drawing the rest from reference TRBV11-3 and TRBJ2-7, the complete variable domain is EAGVVQSPRYKIIEKKQPVAFWCNPISGHNTLYWYLQNLGQGPELLIRYENEEAVDDSQLPKDRFSAERLKGVDSTLKIQPAELGDSAVYLCASSLTSGDGEQYFGPGTRLTVT.